Listed below are T cell receptor beta chains from one sample, sequenced in a study of cytomegalovirus exposure and HLA in healthy donors. Using immunoSEQ multiplex PCR, the repertoire was profiled, and TCRdb retains in-frame clones only, with some absent. The sample includes 100,000 or so clones, 75% to 85% of them seen just once. Sample: PBMCs. These receptors originate from a man aged 18-30 years in good health and CMV-seronegative. The CDR3 runs from the conserved cysteine through the conserved F or W. Each record gives: CDR3 length, V gene, J gene, clone size, D gene, CDR3 protein, CDR3 DNA. The D gene is left open where the match is weak. Only part of the rows carry a size: once, few, many, or a class if the clone is expanded.

11	TRBV2	TRBJ1-2	once	NA	CASSEAGGYTF	TGTGCCAGCAGTGAAGCGGGCGGCTACACCTTC
15	TRBV5-1	TRBJ2-3	NA	NA	CASSSVGESTDTQYF	TGCGCCAGCAGCTCCGTCGGGGAGAGCACAGATACGCAGTATTTT
16	TRBV7-2	TRBJ2-7	NA	TRBD1	CASSSNEQGFSYEQYF	TGTGCCAGCAGCTCCAACGAACAGGGGTTCTCCTACGAGCAGTACTTC
16	TRBV5-6	TRBJ2-2	NA	NA	CASSAITQGFTGELFF	TGTGCCAGCAGCGCTATCACACAGGGTTTCACCGGGGAGCTGTTTTTT
13	TRBV6-5	TRBJ2-3	NA	NA	CASSPLSTDTQYF	TGTGCCAGCAGTCCGTTGAGCACAGATACGCAGTATTTT
13	TRBV6-6	TRBJ1-5	NA	NA	CASSTESNQPQHF	TGTGCCAGCAGCACAGAAAGCAATCAGCCCCAGCATTTT
11	TRBV11-3	TRBJ1-1	NA	NA	CASSLGRIAFF	TGTGCCAGCAGCTTAGGGAGGATAGCTTTCTTT
16	TRBV15	TRBJ2-7	NA	NA	CATSGLRQASSYEQYF	TGTGCCACCAGCGGATTAAGACAGGCGAGCTCCTACGAGCAGTACTTC
18	TRBV27	TRBJ1-4	NA	TRBD1	CASSLLGGTGGKSEKLFF	TGTGCCAGCAGTTTATTGGGGGGGACAGGGGGGAAAAGCGAAAAACTGTTTTTT
13	TRBV19	TRBJ2-3	NA	NA	CASTAGSPDTQYF	TGTGCCAGTACGGCGGGATCTCCAGATACGCAGTATTTT
15	TRBV19	TRBJ2-2	NA	NA	CASSILAGLSGELFF	TGTGCCAGTAGTATTCTGGCAGGGTTGTCCGGGGAGCTGTTTTTT